This T cell receptor beta chain was captured by sequencing in a study of T cells in Graves' hyperthyroidism and ophthalmopathy. Germline V gives CDR1 LNHDA, CDR2 SQIVND (reference sequence). CDR3 size: 12 residues. V lost 7 bases, J lost 5 bases, and 11 bases lay in between. What was amplified from RNA transcripts were TCR beta CDR3 regions. HTBI primers were used for first-round RT-PCR of the TCR CDR3. MiXCR, run by TCRdb on the multiplex PCR reads, gives a single entry per CDR3 protein. The data show some 510,000 distinct CDR3 sequences, around 20% seen once. This clonotype was seen many times. V usage is TRBV19 and J usage is TRBJ1-2; D possibly corresponds to TRBD1 (5 bases). The material sequenced was blood. The sequence came from a man in his late teens or twenties with Graves' hyperthyroidism. The CDR3 DNA reads TGTGCCAGTAAGAAGGGGTTATATGGCTACACCTTC. Translated: CASKKGLYGYTF.